This TCR beta chain was retrieved from a study of blood T cells in healthy people across ages. Next came a second PCR, run for 7 to 11 cycles, which used a sample-barcoded 5' primer along with a J-beta primer mix. TCRdb independently ran MiXCR on the 5' RACE reads; one entry per CDR3 protein. The sample lists about 800,000 distinct CDR3 sequences; roughly 25% were seen once. The CDR3 extends over 17 amino acids. Trimming pared 1 base from V and 1 base from J, leaving 11 bases between. Germline assignment: CDR1 LGHNA and CDR2 YNFKEQ. This clonotype was observed a handful of times. These same data were also listed under a study on T cells of mothers and their children.

This sequence joins TRBV4-2 and TRBJ2-6; no firm D call. The source of this sequence is a boy between 10 and 17 years old in good health. The sequencing input was blood. The CDR3: CASSQVKGASGANVLTF. For the CDR3, the DNA is TGTGCCAGCAGCCAAGTAAAAGGTGCTTCTGGGGCCAACGTCCTGACTTTC.